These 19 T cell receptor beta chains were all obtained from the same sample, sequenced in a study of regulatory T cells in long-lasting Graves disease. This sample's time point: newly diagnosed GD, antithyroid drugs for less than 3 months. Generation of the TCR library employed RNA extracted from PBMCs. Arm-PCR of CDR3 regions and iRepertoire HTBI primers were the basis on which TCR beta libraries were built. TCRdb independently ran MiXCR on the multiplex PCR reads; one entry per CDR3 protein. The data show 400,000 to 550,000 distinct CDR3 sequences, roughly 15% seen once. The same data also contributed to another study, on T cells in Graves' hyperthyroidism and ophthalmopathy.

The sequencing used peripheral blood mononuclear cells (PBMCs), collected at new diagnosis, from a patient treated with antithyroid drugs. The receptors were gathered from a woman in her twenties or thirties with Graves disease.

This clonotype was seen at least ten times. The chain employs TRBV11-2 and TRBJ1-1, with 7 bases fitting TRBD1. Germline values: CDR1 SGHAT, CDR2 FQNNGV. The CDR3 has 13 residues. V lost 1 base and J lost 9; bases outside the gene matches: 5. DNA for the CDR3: TGTGCCAGCAGCTTAGTCGGACAGGCACAAGCTTTCTTT. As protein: CASSLVGQAQAFF.

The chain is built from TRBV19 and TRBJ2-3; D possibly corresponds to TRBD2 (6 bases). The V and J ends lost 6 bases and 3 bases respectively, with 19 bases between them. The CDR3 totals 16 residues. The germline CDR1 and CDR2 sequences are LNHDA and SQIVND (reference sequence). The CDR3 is CASRQEGVAGTDTQYF. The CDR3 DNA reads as TGTGCCAGTAGGCAGGAGGGAGTTGCGGGAACAGATACGCAGTATTTT.

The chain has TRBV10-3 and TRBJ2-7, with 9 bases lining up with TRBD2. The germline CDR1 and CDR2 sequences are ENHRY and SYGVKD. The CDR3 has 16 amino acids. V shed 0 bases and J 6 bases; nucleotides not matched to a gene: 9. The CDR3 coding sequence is TGTGCCATCAGTGAGTCAGAGGCGGGAGGGCCTGGCGAGCAGTACTTC. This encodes CAISESEAGGPGEQYF.

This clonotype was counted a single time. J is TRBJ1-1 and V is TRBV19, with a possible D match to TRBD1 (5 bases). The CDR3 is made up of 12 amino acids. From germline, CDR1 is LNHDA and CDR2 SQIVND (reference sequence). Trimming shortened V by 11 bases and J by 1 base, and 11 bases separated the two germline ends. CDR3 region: CACRGGNTEAFF. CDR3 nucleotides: TGTGCCTGTCGGGGGGGGAACACTGAAGCTTTCTTT.

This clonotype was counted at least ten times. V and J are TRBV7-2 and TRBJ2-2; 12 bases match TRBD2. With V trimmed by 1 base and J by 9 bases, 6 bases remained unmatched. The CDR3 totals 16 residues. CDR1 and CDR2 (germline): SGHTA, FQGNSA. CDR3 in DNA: TGTGCCAGCAGCTTAGACACTAGCGGGAGGTACCGGGAGCTGTTTTTT. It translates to CASSLDTSGRYRELFF.

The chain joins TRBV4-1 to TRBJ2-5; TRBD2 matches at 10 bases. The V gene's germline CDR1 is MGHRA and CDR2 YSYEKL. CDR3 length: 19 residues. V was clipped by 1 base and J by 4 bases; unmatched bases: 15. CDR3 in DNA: TGCGCCAGCAGCCAAGCATGGGGGGCTAGCGGGAGAAGGGGAGAGACCCAGTACTTC. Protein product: CASSQAWGASGRRGETQYF.

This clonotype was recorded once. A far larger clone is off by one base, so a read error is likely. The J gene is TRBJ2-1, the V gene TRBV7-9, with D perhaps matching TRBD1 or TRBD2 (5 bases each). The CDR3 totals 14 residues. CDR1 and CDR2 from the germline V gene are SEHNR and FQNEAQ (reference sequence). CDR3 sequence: CACSPRDQQNEQFF. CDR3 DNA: TGTGCCTGCAGCCCCCGGGACCAGCAGAATGAGCAGTTCTTC.

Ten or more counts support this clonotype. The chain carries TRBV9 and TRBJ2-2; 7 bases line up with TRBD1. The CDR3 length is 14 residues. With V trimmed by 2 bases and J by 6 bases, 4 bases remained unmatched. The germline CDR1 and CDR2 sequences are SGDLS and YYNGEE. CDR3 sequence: CASSVGDSAGELFF. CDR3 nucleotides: TGTGCCAGCAGCGTCGGGGACAGCGCCGGGGAGCTGTTTTTT. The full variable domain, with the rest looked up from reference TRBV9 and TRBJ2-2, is DSGVTQTPKHLITATGQRVTLRCSPRSGDLSVYWYQQSLDQGLQFLIQYYNGEERAKGNILERFSAQQFPDLHSELNLSSLELGDSALYFCASSVGDSAGELFFGEGSRLTVL.

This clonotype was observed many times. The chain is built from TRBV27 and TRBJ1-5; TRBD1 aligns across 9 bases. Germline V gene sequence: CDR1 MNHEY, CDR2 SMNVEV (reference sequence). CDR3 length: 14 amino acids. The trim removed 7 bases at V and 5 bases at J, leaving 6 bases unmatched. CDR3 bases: TGTGCCAGCACCGCAACAGGGGGCGATCAGCCCCAGCATTTT. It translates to CASTATGGDQPQHF.

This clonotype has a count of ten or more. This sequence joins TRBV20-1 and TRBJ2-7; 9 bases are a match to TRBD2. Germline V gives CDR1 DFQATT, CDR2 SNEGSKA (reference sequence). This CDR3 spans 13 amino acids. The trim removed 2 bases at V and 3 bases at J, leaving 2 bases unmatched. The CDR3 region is CSARPSGVYEQYF. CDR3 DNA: TGCAGTGCTAGACCTAGCGGGGTCTACGAGCAGTACTTC.

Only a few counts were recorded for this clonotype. The CDR3 here is CASSSNSGRAYEQYF. The CDR3 nucleotides are TGTGCCAGCAGCTCAAATAGCGGGAGGGCCTACGAGCAGTACTTC. V is TRBV7-9 and J is TRBJ2-7; 11 bases are a match to TRBD2. The trim removed 4 bases at V and 2 bases at J, leaving 4 bases unmatched. The germline V gene encodes CDR1 SEHNR and CDR2 FQNEAQ (reference sequence). The CDR3 is 15 residues long.

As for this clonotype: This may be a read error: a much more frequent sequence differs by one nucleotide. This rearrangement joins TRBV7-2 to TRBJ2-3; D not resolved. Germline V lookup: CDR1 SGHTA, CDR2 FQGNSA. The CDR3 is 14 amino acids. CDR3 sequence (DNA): TGTGCCAACAGCTTAAGGGTTTCCCCAGATACGCAGTATTTT. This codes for CANSLRVSPDTQYF. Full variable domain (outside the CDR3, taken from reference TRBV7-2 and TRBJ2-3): GAGVSQSPSNKVTEKGKDVELRCDPISGHTALYWYRQSLGQGLEFLIYFQGNSAPDKSGLPSDRFSAERTGGSVSTLTIQRTQQEDSAVYLCANSLRVSPDTQYFGPGTRLTVL.

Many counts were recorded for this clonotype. CDR3 sequence: CASSSGGQETQYF. CDR3 DNA sequence: TGTGCCAGCAGCTCAGGGGGTCAAGAGACCCAGTACTTC. The rearrangement uses TRBV11-2 and TRBJ2-5, with 7 bases fitting TRBD1. The CDR3 length is 13 residues. Germline V lookup: CDR1 SGHAT, CDR2 FQNNGV. Trimming removed 4 bases from V and 2 bases from J; junction bases left unmatched: 1.

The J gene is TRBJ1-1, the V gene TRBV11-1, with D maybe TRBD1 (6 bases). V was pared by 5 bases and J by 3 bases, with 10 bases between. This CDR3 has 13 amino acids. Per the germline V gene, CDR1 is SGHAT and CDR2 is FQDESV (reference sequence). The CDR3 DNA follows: TGTGCCAGCAGCCAGACAGGAGACACTGAAGCTTTCTTT. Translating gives CASSQTGDTEAFF.

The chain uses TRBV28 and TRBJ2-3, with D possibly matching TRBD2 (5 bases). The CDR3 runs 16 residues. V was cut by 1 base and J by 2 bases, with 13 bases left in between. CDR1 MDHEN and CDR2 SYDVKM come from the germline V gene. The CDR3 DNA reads TGTGCCAGCAGTTTATACTCGGGGAAACACACAGATACGCAGTATTTT. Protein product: CASSLYSGKHTDTQYF.

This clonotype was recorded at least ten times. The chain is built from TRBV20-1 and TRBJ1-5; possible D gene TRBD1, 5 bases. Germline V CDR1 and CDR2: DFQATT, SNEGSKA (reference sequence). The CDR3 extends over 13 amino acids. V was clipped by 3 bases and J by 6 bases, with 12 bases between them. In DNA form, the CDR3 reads TGCAGTGCTAGTTGGGAGGGGAGTCAGCCCCAGCATTTT. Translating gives CSASWEGSQPQHF.

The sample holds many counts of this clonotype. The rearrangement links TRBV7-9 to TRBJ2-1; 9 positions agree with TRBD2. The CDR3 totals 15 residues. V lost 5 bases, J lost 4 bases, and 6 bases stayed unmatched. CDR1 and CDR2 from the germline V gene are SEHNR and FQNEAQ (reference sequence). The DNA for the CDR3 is TGTGCCAGCAGCGAGCTAGCGGGGTTGTACAATGAGCAGTTCTTC. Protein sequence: CASSELAGLYNEQFF.

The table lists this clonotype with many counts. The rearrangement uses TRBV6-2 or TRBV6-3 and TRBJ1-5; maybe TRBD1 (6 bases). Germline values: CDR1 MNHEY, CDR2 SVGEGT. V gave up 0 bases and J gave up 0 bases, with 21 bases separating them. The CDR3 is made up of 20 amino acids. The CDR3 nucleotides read TGTGCCAGCAGTTACTCGAGGACCAAAGGAGGGGGTTATAGCAATCAGCCCCAGCATTTT. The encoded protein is CASSYSRTKGGGYSNQPQHF.

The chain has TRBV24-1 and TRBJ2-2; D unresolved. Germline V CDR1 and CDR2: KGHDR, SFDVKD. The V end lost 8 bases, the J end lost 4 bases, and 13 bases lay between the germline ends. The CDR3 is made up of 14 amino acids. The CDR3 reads CATMGRTLTGELFF. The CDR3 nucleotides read TGTGCCACCATGGGCAGGACCCTCACCGGGGAGCTGTTTTTT.